This TCR beta chain came from a study of blood T cells in healthy people across ages. Study information: For every two T cells, template switching captured about one barcoded beta molecule. The study, taken as a whole, reports: Per million T cells, the diversity of TCR beta decreased roughly linearly as age advanced.

The second PCR ran roughly 7 to 12 cycles with a sample-barcoded 5' primer and J-beta primers. The authors tagged each cDNA molecule using a template-switch adaptor with 12 random nucleotides. MiXCR, run by TCRdb on the 5' RACE reads, gives a single entry per CDR3 protein. Of about 640,000 distinct CDR3 sequences listed, approximately 30% were seen once; the top ten hold less than 20%. A word on this clonotype: What it binds is not known.

Whenever a sample was processed, at least 6 million PBMCs were isolated. The sample was blood. The clonotype originates from a woman of 80 years or more in good health.

Written as DNA, the CDR3 is TGTGCCAGTAGTATAAGGTCCTCAGGTGAGCAGTTCTTC. This gives the protein CASSIRSSGEQFF. The chain employs TRBV19 and TRBJ2-1; D is undetermined. This CDR3 has 13 amino acids. Germline CDR1 is LNHDA and CDR2 is SQIVND (reference sequence). Trimming took 2 bases from V and 9 from J, leaving 11 bases between them.